This T cell receptor beta chain was identified in a study of CD8+CD57+ T cells in acquired aplastic anemia. Study information: Sorted CD4+ and CD8+ cell DNA averaged roughly 3.2 ug.

Those patients picked for sequencing had displayed CD8+CD57+ cell expansion on flow cytometry. Looked up from germline, CDR1 is SGHTA and CDR2 is FQGNSA. The CDR3 consists of 14 residues. With V trimmed by 1 base and J by 5 bases, 1 base remained unmatched. The TCR beta profiling, which covered VDJ combination and CDR3 sequence, was carried out using genomic DNA as the template. TCRdb called the reads again in MiXCR, with one record for every CDR3 protein. Among 150,000 or so distinct CDR3 sequences listed, roughly 49% were seen once. The rearrangement links TRBV7-2 to TRBJ2-5, with 10 positions matching TRBD2. The sequence was obtained from a human donor with aplastic anemia. Sequencing used sorted CD4+, CD8+, or CD8+CD57+ T cells (not recorded which) from PBMCs. CDR3 sequence reads: CASSLVAGGETQYF. The CDR3 DNA is TGTGCCAGCAGCTTAGTAGCGGGGGGTGAGACCCAGTACTTC.